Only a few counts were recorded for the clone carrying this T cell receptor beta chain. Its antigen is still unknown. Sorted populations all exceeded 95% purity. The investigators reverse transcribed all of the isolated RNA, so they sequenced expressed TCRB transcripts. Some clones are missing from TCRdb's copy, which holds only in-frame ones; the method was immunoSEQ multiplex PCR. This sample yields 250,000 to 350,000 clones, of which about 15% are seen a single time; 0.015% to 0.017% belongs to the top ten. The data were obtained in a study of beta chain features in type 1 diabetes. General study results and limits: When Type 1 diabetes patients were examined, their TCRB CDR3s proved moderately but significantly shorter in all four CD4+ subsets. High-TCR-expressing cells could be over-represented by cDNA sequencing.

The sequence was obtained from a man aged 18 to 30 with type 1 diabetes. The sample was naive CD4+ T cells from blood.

CDR3 amino acids: CAWSAWAAGHEQFF. For the CDR3, the DNA is TGTGCCTGGAGTGCTTGGGCGGCGGGACATGAGCAGTTCTTC. The V gene is TRBV30, the J gene TRBJ2-1; tentative D call: TRBD2 (6 bases). The CDR3 has 14 amino acids. Trimming left V 1 base short and J 8 bases short, with 15 bases between. Germline CDR1 GTSNPN, CDR2 SVGIG (reference sequence).